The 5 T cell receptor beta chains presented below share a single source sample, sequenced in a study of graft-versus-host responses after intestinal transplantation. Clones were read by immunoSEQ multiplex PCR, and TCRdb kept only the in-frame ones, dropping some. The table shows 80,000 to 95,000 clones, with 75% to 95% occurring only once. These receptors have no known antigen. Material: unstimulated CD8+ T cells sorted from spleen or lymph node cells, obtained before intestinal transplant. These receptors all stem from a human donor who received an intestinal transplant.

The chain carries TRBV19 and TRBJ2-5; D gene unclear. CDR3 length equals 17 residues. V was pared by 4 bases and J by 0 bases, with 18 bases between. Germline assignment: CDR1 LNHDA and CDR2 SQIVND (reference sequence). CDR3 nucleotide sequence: TGTGCCAGTAGTAAGGCCCCTCCGCCAGCCGACCAAGAGACCCAGTACTTC. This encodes CASSKAPPPADQETQYF.

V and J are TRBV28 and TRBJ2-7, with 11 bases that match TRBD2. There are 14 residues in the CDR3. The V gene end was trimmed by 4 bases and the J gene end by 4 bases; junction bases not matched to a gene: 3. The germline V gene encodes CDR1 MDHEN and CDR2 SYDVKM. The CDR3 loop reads CASSWGLADYEQYF. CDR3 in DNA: TGTGCCAGCAGTTGGGGACTAGCGGATTACGAGCAGTACTTC.

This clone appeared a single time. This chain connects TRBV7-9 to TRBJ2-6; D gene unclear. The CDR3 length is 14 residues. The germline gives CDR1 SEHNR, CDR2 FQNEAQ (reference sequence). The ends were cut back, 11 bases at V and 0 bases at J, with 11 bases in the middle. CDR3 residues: CAAWVLSGANVLTF. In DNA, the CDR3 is TGTGCCGCCTGGGTTCTCTCTGGGGCCAACGTCCTGACTTTC.

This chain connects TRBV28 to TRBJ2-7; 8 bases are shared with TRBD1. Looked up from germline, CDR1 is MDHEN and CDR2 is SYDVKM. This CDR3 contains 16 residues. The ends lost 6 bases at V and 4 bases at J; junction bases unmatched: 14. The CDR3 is CASSLDRDTVGYEQYF. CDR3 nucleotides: TGTGCCAGCAGCCTGGACAGGGATACGGTGGGATACGAGCAGTACTTC.

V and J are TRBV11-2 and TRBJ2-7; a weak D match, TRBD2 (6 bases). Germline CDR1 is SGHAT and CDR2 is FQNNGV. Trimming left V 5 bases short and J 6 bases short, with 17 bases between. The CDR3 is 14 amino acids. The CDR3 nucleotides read TGTGCCAGCAGCCACCGGGACTTCGGTGCCGAGCAGTACTTC. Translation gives CASSHRDFGAEQYF.